This T cell receptor beta chain was identified during a study of T-cell memory formation after mild COVID-19. About the research overall: For the most part, TCR clusters were specific to one donor.

TCRdb re-called the 5' RACE reads through MiXCR, storing one row per CDR3 protein. This table holds some 450,000 distinct CDR3 sequences, roughly 18% found once. Trimming cost V 0 bases and J 7 bases, with 7 bases left between them. Per the germline V gene, CDR1 is LNHNV and CDR2 is YYDKDF (reference sequence). CDR3 length equals 13 residues. The V gene is TRBV15, the J gene TRBJ1-5, with D perhaps TRBD1 (6 bases). The clonotype was recovered from a man between 18 and 35 years old who had mild COVID-19 (a few samples of this study predate the infection). Cell type and time point are not known. The sequenced material came from PBMCs or a T cell subset sorted from them (not recorded which). The DNA of the CDR3 is TGTGCCACCAGCAGAGACCAGGGGCAGCCCCAGCATTTT. Protein product: CATSRDQGQPQHF.